This TCR beta chain derives from a study of shared clonotypes between healthy human individuals. Whole-study context: Aged 18 to 49, the donors were a couple of women and three men.

Turning to this clone: Antigen unknown.

General study results and limits: Enrolling few donors narrowed the genetic and exposure-history diversity that was represented. Naive subsets, compared against memory subsets, generally had larger estimated richness values.

The V end was cut by 9 bases, the J end by 2 bases, with 18 bases between. The CDR3 runs to 14 residues. Germline loops: CDR1 SGHRS, CDR2 YFSETQ. Assay execution took place at the deep level. Profiled with immunoSEQ multiplex PCR; TCRdb holds only in-frame clones, not every one. The table records approximately 810,000 clones, 80% to 95% of them present only once. Terminally differentiated effector memory CD45RA+ cells were excluded by CCR7 positive selection of CD45RO-negative cells. Sequencing input: naive CD8+ T cells sorted from blood. The rearrangement uses TRBV5-1 and TRBJ2-7; the D gene is possibly TRBD1 (5 bases). The TCR was taken from a man between 25 and 39 years old in good health. The CDR3 bases are TGCGCCACGAGCGTTGGGCAGGGCGCCTACGAGCAGTACTTC. This codes for CATSVGQGAYEQYF.